This TCR beta chain was captured in a study of blood T cell repertoires in COVID-19. Turning to the study itself: COVID-19 samples collected from the United States, Italy and Spain covered acute and convalescent phases. The analysed material was cDNA or gDNA that came from T cells, B-cell-depleted T cells, or PBMCs.

The CDR3 extends over 22 amino acids. The table came from immunoSEQ multiplex PCR; TCRdb's copy has only in-frame clones and leaves some out. The sample holds around 140,000 clones; around 87% are singletons and the top ten take 2% to 3%. The sequence was obtained from a man over 45 with active COVID-19. What was sequenced was peripheral blood. The chain uses TRBV21-1 and TRBJ2-2; TRBD1 reflects the table's D call only, with no check against the DNA. TRBV21-1 is an annotated pseudogene. For the CDR3, the DNA is TGTGCCAGCAGCAAAGACCCACCTACAAAAGACAGGGAAAGCCCGAACACCGGGGAGCTGTTTTTT. Amino acid sequence: CASSKDPPTKDRESPNTGELFF.